This TCR beta chain was recorded in a study of blood T cells in healthy people across ages. A second about 6 to 12 cycle PCR used barcoded and J-beta primers. Paired-end reads containing CDR3 totaled no fewer than 2.5 million for each sample. TCRdb ran MiXCR on the 5' RACE reads and lists one entry per CDR3 protein. Of 1.5 million or so distinct CDR3 sequences in the sample, 42% were seen once. Germline V gene sequence: CDR1 SGHTA, CDR2 FQGTGA. V was cut by 2 bases and J by 5 bases, with 7 bases left in between. CDR3 size: 12 residues. Sequenced sample: blood. This TCR came from a woman aged 18-30 years in good health. The gene calls are TRBV7-3 and TRBJ2-7; D gene unclear. CDR3 region: CASSLSPHEQYF. In DNA, the CDR3 is TGTGCCAGCAGCTTATCCCCCCACGAGCAGTACTTC.